This T cell receptor (beta chain) was captured in a study of T cell responses to AZD1222 COVID-19 vaccine (TCRdb year 2021). Concerning the study at large: A total of around 240 trial participants underwent TCR sequencing, of whom under 220 had received two doses of AZD1222 and about 26 had received two doses of the MenACWY control vaccine. Enrollment into the trials was organized by age into subgroups of 18-55, 56-69 and 70-plus years, and those subgroups contained approximately 160, 26 and 62 TCR-sequenced participants, respectively.

Note on this clone: Its antigen specificity is not known. No quality values exist for individual bases; no much larger clone is one base distant.

According to the study, the label for this sample's time point signals: baseline before first vaccination. The sample's treatment or condition label, in plain terms: meningococcal conjugate vaccine given as trial control. Vaccinee samples came from UK trials COV001 and COV002, including a single-blind randomized controlled phase 2/3 trial of AZD1222 (ChAdOx1 nCoV-19) in healthy adults. For TCRbeta chain sequencing, PBMC samples from trial participants were taken at day 0 and at day 28 after the second dose. The CDR3 regions of human TCRbeta chains were subjected to immunosequencing. The authors' pipeline ran thus. Repertoire TCRs were matched against a reference library of SARS-CoV-2-specific TCRs generated with the MIRA antigen-specificity platform. Breadth meant the fraction of unique TCRs that were SARS-CoV-2-associated, whereas depth meant the fraction of total T cells that were SARS-CoV-2-associated. Each spike-specific TCR was assigned to its reactive spike region and to a CD4 or CD8 class using the MIRA data. Log10-transformed breadth and depth values were compared by one-way ANOVA with Sidak's multiple comparisons tests. TCRdb mirrors the immuneACCESS table, restricted to in-frame sequences. Some clones are absent from its copies; in checked studies, under half trace to an unresolved V gene, and the reason for the others is unknown. The V and J calls and clone size come from that table; D and trimming were worked out from the DNA. This sample has 120,000 to 150,000 clones in its table, and about 89% of those were observed once. The top ten hold around 2.8% of the sample.

Study-wide findings and limitations: Conclusions about previously exposed vaccinees are limited, since just a handful of AZD1222 recipients were seropositive for SARS-CoV-2 at baseline. Because no day 14 peak-response samples were available, the repertoires could be characterized only after the peak T cell response. In the small 56-69-year group, the increase in depth fell short of significance, most likely because of low power. CD4 TCRs associated with the vaccine covered the entire spike protein, and the dominant responses were in regions 160-218 and 743-854. After two AZD1222 doses, spike-specific TCR breadth and depth were significantly higher than at day 0 and than in MenACWY recipients. Most participants were white British and females outnumbered males, and the authors suggested that clonal diversity may have been underestimated. Reportedly, close to half of the unique spike-specific TCRs recognized epitopes lying outside the regions that are mutated in the B.1.351 and B.1.1.7 variants.

The sample in question was peripheral blood, obtained on day 0 of MenACWY control vaccination. The receptor was derived from an adult in good health.

The CDR3 sequence is CASSPGPYNSPLHF. Read as DNA, the sequence is TGTGCCAGCAGTCCCGGACCCTATAATTCACCCCTCCACTTT. The chain links TRBV6-5 with TRBJ1-6; confidence is insufficient to name the D gene. Reading from cysteine to phenylalanine, the CDR3 counts 14 amino acids. This entry keeps only the CDR3 DNA: 42 bases, framed from base 1. From the germline V gene, CDR1 is MNHEY and CDR2 is SVGAGI. Trimming at the junction amounts to 5 bases on V and 2 bases on J, and the germline ends lie 7 bases apart.